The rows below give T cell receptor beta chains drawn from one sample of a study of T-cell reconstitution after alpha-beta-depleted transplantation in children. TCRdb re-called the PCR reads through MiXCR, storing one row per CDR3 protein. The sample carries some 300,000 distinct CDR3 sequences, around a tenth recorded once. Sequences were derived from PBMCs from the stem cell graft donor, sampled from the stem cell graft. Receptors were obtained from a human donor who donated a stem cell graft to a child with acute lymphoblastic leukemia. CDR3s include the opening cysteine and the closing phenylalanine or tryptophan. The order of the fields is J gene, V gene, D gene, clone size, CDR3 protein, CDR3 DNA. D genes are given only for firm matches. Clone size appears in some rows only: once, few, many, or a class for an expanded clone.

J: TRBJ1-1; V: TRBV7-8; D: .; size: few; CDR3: CASSPDRLAFF; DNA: TGTGCCAGCAGCCCCGACAGGCTGGCTTTCTTT
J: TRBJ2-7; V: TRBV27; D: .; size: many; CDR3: CASSFASGPYEQYF; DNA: TGTGCCAGCAGTTTCGCGAGCGGGCCTTACGAGCAGTACTTC
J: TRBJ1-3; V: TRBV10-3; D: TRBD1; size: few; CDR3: CAITGARDSSGNTIYF; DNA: TGTGCCATCACCGGCGCCCGGGACAGCTCTGGAAACACCATATATTTT
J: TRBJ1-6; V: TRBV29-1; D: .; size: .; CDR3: CSVDSPLHF; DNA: TGCAGCGTGGATTCACCCCTCCACTTT
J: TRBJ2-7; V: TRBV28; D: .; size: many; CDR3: CASSSSRYEQYF; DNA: TGTGCCAGCAGTTCGTCACGCTACGAGCAGTACTTC
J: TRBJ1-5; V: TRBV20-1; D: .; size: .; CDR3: CSATGGFSNQPQHF; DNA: TGCAGTGCCACCGGGGGATTTAGCAATCAGCCCCAGCATTTT
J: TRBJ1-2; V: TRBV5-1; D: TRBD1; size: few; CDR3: CASSPRTGEFYGYTF; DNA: TGCGCCAGCAGCCCCAGGACAGGGGAGTTCTATGGCTACACCTTC
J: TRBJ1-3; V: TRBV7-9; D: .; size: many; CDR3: CASSITGEYSGNTIYF; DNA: TGTGCCAGCAGCATCACAGGCGAATACTCTGGAAACACCATATATTTT
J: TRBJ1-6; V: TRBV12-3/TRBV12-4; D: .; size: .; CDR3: CASSRKNNSPLHF; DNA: TGTGCCAGCAGCCGCAAGAATAATTCACCCCTCCACTTT
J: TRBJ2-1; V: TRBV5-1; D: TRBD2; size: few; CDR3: CASSLVPSGTDEQFF; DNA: TGCGCCAGCAGCTTGGTTCCTAGCGGGACCGATGAGCAGTTCTTC
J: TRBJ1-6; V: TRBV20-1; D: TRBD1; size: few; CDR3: CSARDQIRDRGSPLHF; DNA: TGCAGTGCTAGAGACCAAATACGGGACAGAGGTTCACCCCTCCACTTT
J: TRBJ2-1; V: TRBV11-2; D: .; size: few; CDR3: CASSSQIGLSVGENEQFF; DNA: TGTGCCAGCAGCTCCCAGATAGGGCTATCGGTCGGTGAGAATGAGCAGTTCTTC
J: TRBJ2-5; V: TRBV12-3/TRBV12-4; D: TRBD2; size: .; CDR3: CASSSVAGVETQYF; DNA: TGTGCCAGCAGTTCCGTAGCGGGAGTGGAGACCCAGTACTTC
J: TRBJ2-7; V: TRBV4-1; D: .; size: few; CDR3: CASSQIPPTYGQYF; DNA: TGCGCCAGCAGCCAAATTCCCCCGACCTACGGGCAGTACTTC
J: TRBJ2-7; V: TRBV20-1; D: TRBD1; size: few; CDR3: CSARPGTGGDYEQYF; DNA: TGCAGTGCTAGACCCGGGACAGGGGGGGACTACGAGCAGTACTTC
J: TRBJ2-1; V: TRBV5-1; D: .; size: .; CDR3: CASSTTDNEQFF; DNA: TGCGCCAGCAGCACGACAGACAATGAGCAGTTCTTC
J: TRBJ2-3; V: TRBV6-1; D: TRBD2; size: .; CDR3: CASSRGGAGEADTQYF; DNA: TGTGCCAGCAGTAGGGGAGGAGCGGGAGAAGCAGATACGCAGTATTTT
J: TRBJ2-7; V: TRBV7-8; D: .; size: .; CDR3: CASSLESLHYEQYF; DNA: TGTGCCAGCAGCTTAGAATCGTTACACTACGAGCAGTACTTC
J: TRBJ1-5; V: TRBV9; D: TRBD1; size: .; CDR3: CASSVEAGGDQPQHF; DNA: TGTGCCAGCAGCGTAGAGGCAGGGGGGGATCAGCCCCAGCATTTT
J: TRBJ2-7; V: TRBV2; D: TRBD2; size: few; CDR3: CASRDLAGAYEQYF; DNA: TGTGCCAGCAGGGACCTAGCGGGAGCCTACGAGCAGTACTTC
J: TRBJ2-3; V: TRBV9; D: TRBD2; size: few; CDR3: CASSRGRTRDTQYF; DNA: TGTGCCAGCAGCAGAGGGAGGACTAGAGATACGCAGTATTTT
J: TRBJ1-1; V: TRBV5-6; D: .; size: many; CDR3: CASSKPRNTEAFF; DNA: TGTGCCAGCAGCAAACCCCGTAACACTGAAGCTTTCTTT
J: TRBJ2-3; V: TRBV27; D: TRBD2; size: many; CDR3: CASSPLAGGPIRDTQYF; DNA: TGTGCCAGCAGCCCTCTAGCGGGAGGGCCGATTAGAGATACGCAGTATTTT